Each of the 4 T cell receptor beta chains below was sequenced from the same sample in a study of spatial heterogeneity in lung cancer. TCRdb called the 5' RACE reads again in MiXCR, with one record for every CDR3 protein. The sample holds about 52,000 distinct CDR3 sequences, roughly 7.4% seen once. Time point specified: blood at routine non-recurrence follow-up after resection. Whole RNA obtained from tumor, nontumor lung or frozen PBMC underwent sequencing without sorting. The specimen comprised PBMCs, sampled at follow-up. The receptors originated from a female donor with early-stage non-small cell lung cancer.

This clonotype was picked up many times. This chain connects TRBV11-2 to TRBJ1-5, with D possibly being TRBD1 (5 bases). The V end lost 3 bases, the J end lost 10 bases, and 16 bases lay between the germline ends. Germline CDR1 is SGHAT and CDR2 is FQNNGV. The CDR3 is 14 amino acids. As DNA, the CDR3 is TGTGCCAGCAGCTTTAGCGACGGGGCTTTTCCCCAGCATTTT. Encoded protein: CASSFSDGAFPQHF. Based on the CDR3 plus reference TRBV11-2 and TRBJ1-5, the full variable domain is EAGVAQSPRYKIIEKRQSVAFWCNPISGHATLYWYQQILGQGPKLLIQFQNNGVVDDSQLPKDRFSAERLKGVDSTLKIQPAKLEDSAVYLCASSFSDGAFPQHFGDGTRLSIL.

This clonotype was found many times. CDR3 amino acids: CASSLGSRTGSYEQYF. The CDR3, as DNA: TGTGCCAGCAGCTTGGGAAGTAGGACAGGATCCTACGAGCAGTACTTC. The V and J genes are TRBV5-4 and TRBJ2-7, with 7 bases fitting TRBD1. V dropped 0 bases and J dropped 1; count of bases not matched to a gene: 7. Germline CDR1 SGHNT, CDR2 YYREEE (reference sequence). CDR3 length equals 16 residues.

There are a few counts of this clonotype. The chain uses TRBV20-1 and TRBJ1-2; possible D gene TRBD1, 6 bases. Germline V gene sequence: CDR1 DFQATT, CDR2 SNEGSKA (reference sequence). The CDR3 is 13 residues long. Trimming took off 4 bases at V and 6 bases at J, with 15 bases between the two ends. For the CDR3, the DNA is TGCAGTGCTATAGCAGGGGCCTTCGATGGCTACACCTTC. Its protein is CSAIAGAFDGYTF.

In this sample, this clonotype turned up a few times. The CDR3 loop is CATRLDATNEKLFF. The DNA of the CDR3 is TGTGCCACCCGTTTGGACGCAACTAATGAAAAACTGTTTTTT. The chain combines TRBV6-2 or TRBV6-3 with TRBJ1-4; unclear D gene. V lost 10 bases to trimming and J lost 0 bases, with 12 bases between them. This CDR3 has 14 amino acids. Per germline, CDR1 MNHEY and CDR2 SVGEGT.